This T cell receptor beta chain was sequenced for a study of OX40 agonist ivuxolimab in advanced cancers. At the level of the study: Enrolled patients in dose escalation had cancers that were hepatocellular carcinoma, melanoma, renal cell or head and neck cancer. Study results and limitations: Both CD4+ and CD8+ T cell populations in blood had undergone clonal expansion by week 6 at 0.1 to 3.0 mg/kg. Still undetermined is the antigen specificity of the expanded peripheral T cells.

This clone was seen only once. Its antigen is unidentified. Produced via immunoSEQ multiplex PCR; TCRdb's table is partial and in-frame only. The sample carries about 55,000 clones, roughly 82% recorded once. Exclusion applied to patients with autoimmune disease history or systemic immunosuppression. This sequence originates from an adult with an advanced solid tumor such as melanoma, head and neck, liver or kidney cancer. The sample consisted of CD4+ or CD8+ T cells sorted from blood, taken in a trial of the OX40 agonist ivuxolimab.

CDR3 in DNA: TGTGCCAGCTCATCGGGGTGGTCCTACGAGCAGTACTTC. Amino acid sequence: CASSSGWSYEQYF. V and J are TRBV18 and TRBJ2-7; perhaps TRBD2 as D (5 bases). Between the trimmed V and J ends, which lost 5 bases and 1 base, there was a span of 9 bases. The CDR3 spans 13 residues. In germline, CDR1 is KGHSH, CDR2 LQKENI. Full variable domain (remainder filled in from reference TRBV18 and TRBJ2-7): NAGVMQNPRHLVRRRGQEARLRCSPMKGHSHVYWYRQLPEEGLKFMVYLQKENIIDESGMPKERFSAEFPKEGPSILRIQQVVRGDSAAYFCASSSGWSYEQYFGPGTRLTVT.